These T cell receptor beta chains were read from a single sample in a study of beta chain features in type 1 diabetes. Some clones are missing from TCRdb's copy, which holds only in-frame ones; the method was immunoSEQ multiplex PCR. Of some 640,000 clones in the sample, around 15% were seen once. Input material: naive CD4+ T cells from blood. Every receptor here comes from a man younger than 35 with type 1 diabetes. CDR3s include the opening cysteine and the closing phenylalanine or tryptophan. A D gene is named only where the DNA matches it firmly. Expanded clones get a size class; other rows say once, few or many, or leave the size out.

V gene: TRBV18; J gene: TRBJ2-7; clone size: -; D gene: TRBD1; CDR3 length: 15; CDR3 DNA: TGTGCCAGCTCACAAACCGGGACAGGGCACAACGAGCAGTACTTC; CDR3 protein: CASSQTGTGHNEQYF
V gene: TRBV28; J gene: TRBJ2-1; clone size: few; D gene: TRBD1; CDR3 length: 16; CDR3 DNA: TGTGCCAGCAGCTACCCGGGACAGGGGGCTGCCAATGAGCAGTTCTTC; CDR3 protein: CASSYPGQGAANEQFF
V gene: TRBV5-6; J gene: TRBJ2-5; clone size: few; D gene: -; CDR3 length: 14; CDR3 DNA: TGTGCCAGCAGCTCATCCCTAACGAGGCAGACCCAGTACTTC; CDR3 protein: CASSSSLTRQTQYF
V gene: TRBV6-1; J gene: TRBJ2-1; clone size: -; D gene: TRBD2; CDR3 length: 18; CDR3 DNA: TGTGCCAGCAGTGAATATCCGACTAGCGGGAGCGTGGTCAATGAGCAGTTCTTC; CDR3 protein: CASSEYPTSGSVVNEQFF
V gene: TRBV2; J gene: TRBJ2-5; clone size: -; D gene: TRBD2; CDR3 length: 14; CDR3 DNA: TGTGCCAGCGATATAGCGGGAACCCAAGAGACCCAGTACTTC; CDR3 protein: CASDIAGTQETQYF
V gene: TRBV5-1; J gene: TRBJ2-5; clone size: -; D gene: TRBD2; CDR3 length: 18; CDR3 DNA: TGCGCCAGCAGCTTGGGGACTAGCGGGGGTCTGTACCAAGAGACCCAGTACTTC; CDR3 protein: CASSLGTSGGLYQETQYF
V gene: TRBV7-2; J gene: TRBJ2-7; clone size: few; D gene: TRBD2; CDR3 length: 14; CDR3 DNA: TGTGCCAGCAGCTTACAGGGACTAGTCTACGAGCAGTACTTC; CDR3 protein: CASSLQGLVYEQYF
V gene: TRBV7-2; J gene: TRBJ1-2; clone size: -; D gene: TRBD1; CDR3 length: 16; CDR3 DNA: TGTGCCAGCAGCTTAGCTGCGGGGACAGCCGGCCACGGCTACACCTTC; CDR3 protein: CASSLAAGTAGHGYTF
V gene: TRBV5-1; J gene: TRBJ2-7; clone size: -; D gene: TRBD2; CDR3 length: 13; CDR3 DNA: TGCGCCAGCAGCGGAGCGGGAGCCTACGAGCAGTACTTC; CDR3 protein: CASSGAGAYEQYF
V gene: TRBV10-3; J gene: TRBJ1-1; clone size: -; D gene: -; CDR3 length: 15; CDR3 DNA: TGTGCCATCAGGGTTGAGGGTAAGCGGAGCACTGAAGCTTTCTTT; CDR3 protein: CAIRVEGKRSTEAFF
V gene: TRBV7-9; J gene: TRBJ1-1; clone size: -; D gene: TRBD1; CDR3 length: 18; CDR3 DNA: TGTGCCAGCAGCCCCTACCCGGGACAGGGGGCGAGGGACACTGAAGCTTTCTTT; CDR3 protein: CASSPYPGQGARDTEAFF
V gene: TRBV29-1; J gene: TRBJ2-3; clone size: few; D gene: TRBD2; CDR3 length: 19; CDR3 DNA: TGCAGCGTTGCCTCGCATGGAAATCCTAGCGGGGGACGCACAGATACGCAGTATTTT; CDR3 protein: CSVASHGNPSGGRTDTQYF
V gene: TRBV7-9; J gene: TRBJ1-1; clone size: -; D gene: -; CDR3 length: 13; CDR3 DNA: TGTGCCAGCAGCGCTACGCAAGGGGGTGAAGCTTTCTTT; CDR3 protein: CASSATQGGEAFF
V gene: TRBV4-1; J gene: TRBJ2-3; clone size: -; D gene: TRBD2; CDR3 length: 15; CDR3 DNA: TGCGCCAGCAGCCAATTGGGACTACCCACAGATACGCAGTATTTT; CDR3 protein: CASSQLGLPTDTQYF
V gene: TRBV30; J gene: TRBJ1-1; clone size: few; D gene: -; CDR3 length: 13; CDR3 DNA: TGTGCCTGGGGGACCATTCGGGGAACTGAAGCTTTCTTT; CDR3 protein: CAWGTIRGTEAFF
V gene: TRBV4-1; J gene: TRBJ1-5; clone size: few; D gene: -; CDR3 length: 15; CDR3 DNA: TGCGCCAGCAGCCGCACGGGACATCCTAATCAGCCCCAGCATTTT; CDR3 protein: CASSRTGHPNQPQHF
V gene: TRBV5-1; J gene: TRBJ2-7; clone size: -; D gene: -; CDR3 length: 14; CDR3 DNA: TGCGCCAGCAGCTTGGGGACTCCCAGTTCTGAGCAGTACTTC; CDR3 protein: CASSLGTPSSEQYF
V gene: TRBV4-2; J gene: TRBJ2-4; clone size: -; D gene: -; CDR3 length: 16; CDR3 DNA: TGTGCCAGCAGCCAAGAGGGAGTGGCGGCCAAAAACATTCAGTACTTC; CDR3 protein: CASSQEGVAAKNIQYF
V gene: TRBV9; J gene: TRBJ2-4; clone size: -; D gene: TRBD1; CDR3 length: 16; CDR3 DNA: TGTGCCAGCAGCGTATTGGGACAGGGGGATGGAAACATTCAGTACTTC; CDR3 protein: CASSVLGQGDGNIQYF
V gene: TRBV30; J gene: TRBJ1-2; clone size: few; D gene: TRBD1; CDR3 length: 13; CDR3 DNA: TGTGCCTGGAGCCCCCGGACAGGGAATGGCTACACCTTC; CDR3 protein: CAWSPRTGNGYTF
V gene: TRBV28; J gene: TRBJ2-7; clone size: few; D gene: -; CDR3 length: 14; CDR3 DNA: TGTGCCAGCAGTGGAGGGGCACTAATCTACGAGCAGTACTTC; CDR3 protein: CASSGGALIYEQYF
V gene: TRBV6-6; J gene: TRBJ2-7; clone size: few; D gene: -; CDR3 length: 16; CDR3 DNA: TGTGCCAGCAGTTACTCGCGGACCGTGAGCTCCTACGAGCAGTACTTC; CDR3 protein: CASSYSRTVSSYEQYF
V gene: TRBV18; J gene: TRBJ2-1; clone size: -; D gene: -; CDR3 length: 14; CDR3 DNA: TGTGCCAGCTCACCACCTAGCGTAGTCGATGAGCAGTTCTTC; CDR3 protein: CASSPPSVVDEQFF
V gene: TRBV30; J gene: TRBJ2-1; clone size: few; D gene: -; CDR3 length: 14; CDR3 DNA: TGTGCCTGGACCAGGGGACTGGGTAGGCAGGAGCAGTTCTTC; CDR3 protein: CAWTRGLGRQEQFF
V gene: TRBV2; J gene: TRBJ1-1; clone size: -; D gene: -; CDR3 length: 14; CDR3 DNA: TGTGCCAGCAGCCCCCAGGGCGTGAACACTGAAGCTTTCTTT; CDR3 protein: CASSPQGVNTEAFF
V gene: TRBV9; J gene: TRBJ2-2; clone size: few; D gene: TRBD2; CDR3 length: 16; CDR3 DNA: TGTGCCAGCAGCGCTAGCGGGGGGGCTTTCACCGGGGAGCTGTTTTTT; CDR3 protein: CASSASGGAFTGELFF
V gene: TRBV29-1; J gene: TRBJ1-4; clone size: few; D gene: TRBD1; CDR3 length: 13; CDR3 DNA: TGCAGCGTACAGGGGGCCTTTAATGAAAAACTGTTTTTT; CDR3 protein: CSVQGAFNEKLFF
V gene: TRBV5-4; J gene: TRBJ2-7; clone size: few; D gene: TRBD1; CDR3 length: 14; CDR3 DNA: TGTGCCAGCAGCCTTAGGACAGGGTCCTACGAGCAGTACTTC; CDR3 protein: CASSLRTGSYEQYF
V gene: TRBV19; J gene: TRBJ1-2; clone size: -; D gene: -; CDR3 length: 12; CDR3 DNA: TGTGCCAGTAGTATGGAAGACTATGGCTACACCTTC; CDR3 protein: CASSMEDYGYTF
V gene: TRBV20-1; J gene: TRBJ1-2; clone size: -; D gene: -; CDR3 length: 10; CDR3 DNA: TGCAGTGCTAGGGTTCGTGGCTACACCTTC; CDR3 protein: CSARVRGYTF
V gene: TRBV11-3; J gene: TRBJ2-3; clone size: few; D gene: TRBD2; CDR3 length: 12; CDR3 DNA: TGTGCCAGCAGCGCGGGGGCAGATACGCAGTATTTT; CDR3 protein: CASSAGADTQYF
V gene: TRBV5-1; J gene: TRBJ2-3; clone size: few; D gene: -; CDR3 length: 15; CDR3 DNA: TGCGCCAGCACCAACCCATCGGGGGCTGGAGATACGCAGTATTTT; CDR3 protein: CASTNPSGAGDTQYF
V gene: TRBV6-5; J gene: TRBJ1-1; clone size: -; D gene: -; CDR3 length: 13; CDR3 DNA: TGTGCCAGCACGACGAGAGGGGGGACTGAAGCTTTCTTT; CDR3 protein: CASTTRGGTEAFF
V gene: TRBV6-5; J gene: TRBJ2-4; clone size: few; D gene: TRBD2; CDR3 length: 15; CDR3 DNA: TGTGCCAGCAGTCCCACTAGCGTGGCCAAAAACATTCAGTACTTC; CDR3 protein: CASSPTSVAKNIQYF
V gene: TRBV7-9; J gene: TRBJ1-1; clone size: -; D gene: TRBD1; CDR3 length: 15; CDR3 DNA: TGTGCCAGCAAGGGTACTTGGACAGGAGGCACTGAAGCTTTCTTT; CDR3 protein: CASKGTWTGGTEAFF
V gene: TRBV30; J gene: TRBJ2-6; clone size: few; D gene: TRBD1; CDR3 length: 17; CDR3 DNA: TGTGCCTGGAGTCTCGAGGGGGCGACCTCTGGGGCCAACGTCCTGACTTTC; CDR3 protein: CAWSLEGATSGANVLTF
V gene: TRBV18; J gene: TRBJ2-7; clone size: -; D gene: TRBD1; CDR3 length: 15; CDR3 DNA: TGTGCCAGCTCACAAGGACAGGGGGCTTCCTACGAGCAGTACTTC; CDR3 protein: CASSQGQGASYEQYF
V gene: TRBV30; J gene: TRBJ2-2; clone size: few; D gene: -; CDR3 length: 14; CDR3 DNA: TGTGCCTGGAGTGTCCTCCGGGGCCGCGGGGAGCTGTTTTTT; CDR3 protein: CAWSVLRGRGELFF
V gene: TRBV23-1; J gene: TRBJ2-5; clone size: few; D gene: -; CDR3 length: 14; CDR3 DNA: TGCGCCAGCAGTCAATCGGCCAGGTCGCAGACCCAGTACTTC; CDR3 protein: CASSQSARSQTQYF
V gene: TRBV19; J gene: TRBJ2-1; clone size: -; D gene: TRBD2; CDR3 length: 17; CDR3 DNA: TGTGCCAGTAGTCTTTCCCCTAGCGGTAGCTCCTACAATGAGCAGTTCTTC; CDR3 protein: CASSLSPSGSSYNEQFF
V gene: TRBV7-9; J gene: TRBJ2-1; clone size: few; D gene: -; CDR3 length: 9; CDR3 DNA: TGTGCCAGTAACCATGAGCAGTTCTTC; CDR3 protein: CASNHEQFF
V gene: TRBV4-2; J gene: TRBJ2-7; clone size: few; D gene: TRBD2; CDR3 length: 15; CDR3 DNA: TGTGCCAGCAGCGCTCTAGCGGGGGGGCTGGACGAGCAGTACTTC; CDR3 protein: CASSALAGGLDEQYF
V gene: TRBV27; J gene: TRBJ2-5; clone size: -; D gene: -; CDR3 length: 13; CDR3 DNA: TGTGCCAGCACCCCATGGGGTCAAGAGACCCAGTACTTC; CDR3 protein: CASTPWGQETQYF
V gene: TRBV18; J gene: TRBJ1-2; clone size: -; D gene: -; CDR3 length: 15; CDR3 DNA: TGTGCCAGCTCCCAAGACCCGGAAGCTAACTATGGCTACACCTTC; CDR3 protein: CASSQDPEANYGYTF
V gene: TRBV4-2; J gene: TRBJ2-7; clone size: -; D gene: -; CDR3 length: 16; CDR3 DNA: TGTGCCAGCAGCCAAGGAAGACTCGCGGAATCGAGCGAGCAGTACTTC; CDR3 protein: CASSQGRLAESSEQYF
V gene: TRBV6-5; J gene: TRBJ1-5; clone size: few; D gene: -; CDR3 length: 13; CDR3 DNA: TGTGCCAGCAGTTACTATGCGTATCAGCCCCAGCATTTT; CDR3 protein: CASSYYAYQPQHF
V gene: TRBV30; J gene: TRBJ1-3; clone size: -; D gene: -; CDR3 length: 13; CDR3 DNA: TGTGCCTGGAAGGCCAGTCTTGGAAACACCATATATTTT; CDR3 protein: CAWKASLGNTIYF
V gene: TRBV7-2; J gene: TRBJ1-2; clone size: -; D gene: -; CDR3 length: 15; CDR3 DNA: TGTGCCAGCAGCTCAAACTCTGGGATCCTCTATGGCTACACCTTC; CDR3 protein: CASSSNSGILYGYTF
V gene: TRBV5-1; J gene: TRBJ2-7; clone size: -; D gene: -; CDR3 length: 12; CDR3 DNA: TGCGCCAGCAGCTTAACCCCCTACGAGCAGTACTTC; CDR3 protein: CASSLTPYEQYF
V gene: TRBV7-2; J gene: TRBJ1-1; clone size: few; D gene: -; CDR3 length: 15; CDR3 DNA: TGTGCCAGCAGCTTAGCGCATAGACATAACACTGAAGCTTTCTTT; CDR3 protein: CASSLAHRHNTEAFF
V gene: TRBV5-1; J gene: TRBJ2-3; clone size: -; D gene: TRBD1; CDR3 length: 19; CDR3 DNA: TGCGCCAGCAGCTTGGCCAAGGACAGGGGGCCTGCATCCTCAGATACGCAGTATTTT; CDR3 protein: CASSLAKDRGPASSDTQYF
V gene: TRBV2; J gene: TRBJ1-1; clone size: -; D gene: -; CDR3 length: 14; CDR3 DNA: TGTGCCATTCCGCCCGGAAACTTGAACACTGAAGCTTTCTTT; CDR3 protein: CAIPPGNLNTEAFF
V gene: TRBV6-5; J gene: TRBJ1-5; clone size: -; D gene: TRBD1; CDR3 length: 15; CDR3 DNA: TGTGCCAGCAGTTACTCATCAGGGGGGCGTCAGCCCCAGCATTTT; CDR3 protein: CASSYSSGGRQPQHF
V gene: TRBV7-2; J gene: TRBJ1-2; clone size: -; D gene: TRBD1; CDR3 length: 13; CDR3 DNA: TGTGCCAGCAGCCCCCGGGACAGCTATGGCTACACCTTC; CDR3 protein: CASSPRDSYGYTF
V gene: TRBV30; J gene: TRBJ1-2; clone size: -; D gene: -; CDR3 length: 14; CDR3 DNA: TGTGCCTGGACCCTGGGGCAGGGATATTATGGCTACACCTTC; CDR3 protein: CAWTLGQGYYGYTF
V gene: TRBV10-3; J gene: TRBJ2-7; clone size: many; D gene: -; CDR3 length: 11; CDR3 DNA: TGTGCCATCTCCCGGGAGAACGAGCAGTACTTC; CDR3 protein: CAISRENEQYF
V gene: TRBV4-3; J gene: TRBJ2-4; clone size: -; D gene: -; CDR3 length: 15; CDR3 DNA: TGCGCCAGCAGCCAAGATACGGGGGCCAAAAACATTCAGTACTTC; CDR3 protein: CASSQDTGAKNIQYF
V gene: TRBV5-1; J gene: TRBJ2-1; clone size: -; D gene: TRBD2; CDR3 length: 16; CDR3 DNA: TGCGCCAGCACCCCCTTGAATAGCGGGAGGCAGCATGAGCAGTTCTTC; CDR3 protein: CASTPLNSGRQHEQFF
V gene: TRBV11-1; J gene: TRBJ2-1; clone size: -; D gene: TRBD2; CDR3 length: 16; CDR3 DNA: TGTGCCAGCAGCCGACTAGCGGGAGGGCTAAAGGGTGAGCAGTTCTTC; CDR3 protein: CASSRLAGGLKGEQFF